The 17 T cell receptor beta chains below all came from one sample that was sequenced in a study of radiotherapy plus CTLA-4 blockade in lung cancer. The method was immunoSEQ multiplex PCR; TCRdb's version includes in-frame clones alone and lacks a portion of them. Of about 59,000 clones in the sample, 82% were seen once. This sample comprised peripheral blood, obtained from a patient treated with radiotherapy plus ipilimumab. Source of these receptors: a human donor with non-small cell lung cancer whose response to radiotherapy plus ipilimumab could not be evaluated.

This clone turned up a few times. The same CDR3 is also encoded by other DNA sequences in this sample. The chain joins TRBV30 to TRBJ2-2, with TRBD2 matching over 7 bases. This CDR3 region has 14 residues. Trimming took 2 bases from V and 0 from J; bases not matched to a gene: 0. Germline CDR1 reads GTSNPN; CDR2 reads SVGIG (reference sequence). This CDR3 reads CAWSSGTNTGELFF. In DNA form, the CDR3 reads TGTGCCTGGAGTAGCGGGACGAACACCGGGGAGCTGTTTTTT.

V usage is TRBV5-5 and J usage is TRBJ2-5, with TRBD2 identical over 9 bases. The ends lost 4 bases at V and 3 bases at J; junction bases unmatched: 7. This CDR3 comprises 15 residues. CDR1 is SGHKS, CDR2 YYEKEE, per germline (reference sequence). CDR3 sequence reads: CASSRDSGGKETQYF. The DNA for the CDR3 is TGTGCCAGCAGCAGGGATAGCGGGGGAAAAGAGACCCAGTACTTC.

The rearrangement links TRBV4-3 to TRBJ1-1, with D maybe TRBD1 (6 bases). The CDR3 runs to 16 residues. With 4 bases removed from V and 6 bases from J, the gap between germline ends came to 21 bases. Germline loops: CDR1 LGHNA, CDR2 YSLEER. This CDR3 is CASSPMVGGVGSEAFF. CDR3 DNA: TGCGCCAGCAGCCCCATGGTTGGGGGCGTGGGGTCTGAAGCTTTCTTT.

V and J are TRBV5-6 and TRBJ1-1; D gene unclear. The germline V gene has CDR1 SGHDT and CDR2 YYEEEE. The CDR3 has 14 residues. Trimming removed 0 bases from V and 4 bases from J, with 10 bases in between. CDR3 in DNA: TGTGCCAGCAGCTTGGCCGGGAGAAGCACTGAAGCTTTCTTT. The encoded protein is CASSLAGRSTEAFF. The complete variable domain, with remaining parts taken from reference TRBV5-6 and TRBJ1-1, reads DAGVTQSPTHLIKTRGQQVTLRCSPKSGHDTVSWYQQALGQGPQFIFQYYEEEERQRGNFPDRFSGHQFPNYSSELNVNALLLGDSALYLCASSLAGRSTEAFFGQGTRLTVV.

The V gene is TRBV6-5, the J gene TRBJ2-6; D perhaps matches TRBD2 (6 bases). The CDR3 contains 15 residues. The V and J ends lost 9 bases and 0 bases respectively, with 12 bases between them. CDR1 is MNHEY and CDR2 is SVGAGI in the germline V gene. The CDR3, as DNA: TGTGCCAGTCACTCGCGGGACTCTGGGGCCAACGTCCTGACTTTC. Amino acid sequence: CASHSRDSGANVLTF.

The chain has TRBV18 and TRBJ1-1; TRBD1 is a possible D gene (5 bases). This CDR3 has 14 residues. Germline lookup yields CDR1 KGHSH and CDR2 LQKENI. V lost 4 bases, J lost 5 bases, and 14 bases lay in between. CDR3 amino acids: CASSQGTYGTEAFF. The DNA of the CDR3 is TGTGCCAGCTCACAGGGGACTTACGGGACTGAAGCTTTCTTT. Supplemented by reference TRBV18 and TRBJ1-1, the full variable domain reads NAGVMQNPRHLVRRRGQEARLRCSPMKGHSHVYWYRQLPEEGLKFMVYLQKENIIDESGMPKERFSAEFPKEGPSILRIQQVVRGDSAAYFCASSQGTYGTEAFFGQGTRLTVV.

This clone was observed a handful of times. The chain's CDR3 is CASSGTSHEQFF. The CDR3, as DNA: TGTGCCAGCAGCGGGACTAGCCATGAGCAGTTCTTC. The V gene is TRBV7-7, the J gene TRBJ2-1, with 9 bases that match TRBD2. V lost 5 bases to trimming and J lost 8 bases; unmatched junction nucleotides: 1. The CDR3 loop spans 12 amino acids. Germline CDR1 reads SSHAT; CDR2 reads FNYEAQ (reference sequence). Full variable domain (rest looked up from reference TRBV7-7 and TRBJ2-1): GAGVSQSPRYKVTKRGQDVTLRCDPISSHATLYWYQQALGQGPEFLTYFNYEAQPDKSGLPSDRFSAERPEGSISTLTIQRTEQRDSAMYRCASSGTSHEQFFGPGTRLTVL.

The chain couples TRBV5-1 to TRBJ1-4, with D tentatively TRBD1 (5 bases). This CDR3 region has 16 residues. The germline V and J ends were trimmed by 4 bases and 7 bases, with 20 bases remaining between them. CDR1 and CDR2 (germline): SGHRS, YFSETQ. The CDR3 region is CASSPGLELFVEKLFF. The DNA of the CDR3 is TGCGCCAGCAGCCCAGGGCTGGAGCTATTTGTTGAAAAACTGTTTTTT.

The gene calls are TRBV15 and TRBJ2-7; D might be TRBD1 (6 bases). The CDR3 runs to 13 residues. Germline CDR1 is LNHNV and CDR2 is YYDKDF (reference sequence). V lost 6 bases and J 5 bases, leaving 14 bases between the germline ends. CDR3 bases: TGTGCCACCAGGACCCCAGGGGTCAACGAGCAGTACTTC. Protein: CATRTPGVNEQYF.

The chain couples TRBV10-2 to TRBJ1-6; D is perhaps TRBD1 (5 bases). Germline values: CDR1 WSHSY, CDR2 SAAADI. Trimming removed 2 bases at V and 1 base at J, with 12 bases between. The CDR3 has 17 residues. The CDR3 nucleotides read TGCGCCAGCAGTGAGGGAGGGGTAGAATCCTATAATTCACCCCTCCACTTT. Translation gives CASSEGGVESYNSPLHF.

The chain joins TRBV5-1 to TRBJ2-3; possibly TRBD1 for D (6 bases). V was trimmed by 4 bases and J by 2 bases, leaving 17 bases between them. CDR3 size: 16 residues. Germline CDR1 is SGHRS and CDR2 is YFSETQ. Written as DNA, the CDR3 is TGCGCCAGCAGCCTTGGAGAGTTGGGGGCCACAGATACGCAGTATTTT. This codes for CASSLGELGATDTQYF.

This chain joins TRBV18 and TRBJ1-1, with 8 bases matching TRBD1. Losses at the gene ends were 0 bases for V and 4 bases for J; bases not matched to a gene: 4. CDR1 and CDR2 (germline): KGHSH, LQKENI. CDR3 length equals 15 residues. This CDR3 reads CASSPPGTGGTEAFF. DNA of the CDR3: TGTGCCAGCTCACCACCTGGGACAGGAGGCACTGAAGCTTTCTTT.

V and J are TRBV19 and TRBJ2-3, with TRBD1 identical over 10 bases. Germline CDR1 LNHDA, CDR2 SQIVND (reference sequence). V lost 5 bases and J lost 3; bases outside the gene matches: 2. The CDR3 loop spans 14 amino acids. CDR3 loop: CASSSGQGTDTQYF. Written as DNA, the CDR3 is TGTGCCAGTAGTTCGGGACAGGGGACAGATACGCAGTATTTT.

The chain combines TRBV6-5 with TRBJ2-1; D unresolved. The length of the CDR3 is 12 residues. V shed 0 bases and J shed 8 bases, with 5 bases lying between them. CDR1 and CDR2 (germline): MNHEY, SVGAGI. Here the CDR3 DNA reads TGTGCCAGCAGTTACTCGGGCCATGAGCAGTTCTTC. Its translation is CASSYSGHEQFF.

The chain is built from TRBV27 and TRBJ2-6; no clear D. V was clipped by 4 bases and J by 0 bases, with 4 bases between them. Germline-derived CDR1 and CDR2 are MNHEY and SMNVEV (reference sequence). The CDR3 consists of 14 residues. CDR3 sequence (DNA): TGTGCCAGCAGTTCGAGCTCTGGGGCCAACGTCCTGACTTTC. Its protein is CASSSSSGANVLTF.

This clone was seen just once. This chain connects TRBV5-1 to TRBJ2-3; D may be TRBD2 (5 bases). Deletions cut 0 bases from V and 3 bases from J, with 8 bases between. The CDR3 runs 14 residues. The germline gives CDR1 SGHRS, CDR2 YFSETQ. In DNA form, the CDR3 reads TGCGCCAGCAGCTTGGGTAGCGCGACAGATACGCAGTATTTT. This translates into CASSLGSATDTQYF.

The gene calls are TRBV7-9 and TRBJ2-1; D is possibly TRBD2 (6 bases). The germline gives CDR1 SEHNR, CDR2 FQNEAQ (reference sequence). The V and J ends lost 2 bases and 7 bases respectively, with 12 bases between them. This CDR3 is built from 14 residues. The CDR3 DNA reads TGTGCCAGCAGCTTATCCCTCGGGGGAAATGAGCAGTTCTTC. It translates to CASSLSLGGNEQFF.